This passage covers 32 T cell receptor beta chains from one sample sequenced in a study of human CD8 memory T cell subsets. Scientists made TCR beta libraries using UMI-labeled 5' RACE. With the 5' RACE reads reprocessed, TCRdb shows one record per CDR3 protein and no DNA. Found here are around 10,000 distinct CDR3 sequences; the top ten clones hold roughly 21%. Specimen: CD8+ stem-like memory T cells (TSCM and TCM) sorted from PBMCs. Subset in this sample: stem-like memory CD8 T cells (TSTEM), CCR7+ PD-1- TIGIT-. The source is a human donor in good health.

The rearrangement uses TRBV28 and TRBJ1-5; there is no DNA to check the TCRdb D call of TRBD1. CDR3 length: 16 residues. The V gene's germline CDR1 is MDHEN and CDR2 SYDVKM. The CDR3 sequence: CASSLFRGGNNQPQHF. Full variable domain (missing parts from reference TRBV28 and TRBJ1-5): DVKVTQSSRYLVKRTGEKVFLECVQDMDHENMFWYRQDPGLGLRLIYFSYDVKMKEKGDIPEGYSVSREKKERFSLILESASTNQTSMYLCASSLFRGGNNQPQHFGDGTRLSIL.

The chain recombines TRBV6-2 or TRBV6-3 with TRBJ2-1. This CDR3 is 15 amino acids long. Germline-derived CDR1 and CDR2 are MNHEY and SVGEGT. CDR3 amino acids: CASSSDFLLDNEQFF.

This rearrangement joins TRBV11-2 to TRBJ2-1; the TCRdb call, TRBD2, lacks DNA for checking. Germline CDR1 reads SGHAT; CDR2 reads FQNNGV. This CDR3 spans 15 amino acids. This chain's CDR3 is CASNLAAGLAGAQFF.

The J gene is TRBJ2-5, the V gene TRBV7-7; TCRdb returns TRBD2, unconfirmable since there is no DNA. The CDR3 sequence is 16 residues long. From germline, CDR1 is SSHAT and CDR2 FNYEAQ (reference sequence). CDR3 residues: CASSLERSSGKETQYF.

The chain uses TRBV24-1 and TRBJ2-3. The CDR3 totals 13 residues. CDR1 and CDR2 from the germline V gene are KGHDR and SFDVKD. This CDR3 reads CATSDLDTDTQYF.

The rearrangement uses TRBV7-6 and TRBJ2-5; without DNA, the TCRdb call of TRBD1 cannot be checked. This CDR3 contains 15 residues. Germline V gene lookup returns CDR1 SGHVS and CDR2 FNYEAQ. The CDR3 sequence is CASSIERTGGETQYF.

The chain employs TRBV7-3 and TRBJ1-1. CDR1 and CDR2 (germline): SGHTA, FQGTGA. There are 15 residues in the CDR3. The CDR3 sequence: CASSLTRVGYTEAFF.

V and J are TRBV4-1 and TRBJ2-1; TCRdb's D call, TRBD2, is unchecked because there is no DNA. Germline V CDR1 and CDR2: MGHRA, YSYEKL. The CDR3 is made up of 17 amino acids. The CDR3 loop is CASSQVVQPTAGGEQFF.

CDR3 residues: CASSLVGGSNTEAFF. This chain joins TRBV5-1 and TRBJ1-1; the D call of TRBD1 rests on TCRdb alone, since no DNA is present to check it. Germline CDR1 reads SGHRS; CDR2 reads YFSETQ. There are 15 residues in the CDR3.

The genes are TRBV4-3 and TRBJ2-1; the D gene TCRdb calls, TRBD2, cannot be checked with no DNA. Germline CDR1 LGHNA, CDR2 YSLEER. This CDR3 region has 15 residues. CDR3 residues: CASSQDSGRVSEQFF.

V is TRBV14 and J is TRBJ2-7; TCRdb gives TRBD2 as the D gene, but with no DNA this cannot be confirmed. This CDR3 spans 14 amino acids. CDR1 and CDR2 (germline): SGHDN, FVKESK. CDR3: CASSQEGGAYEQYF.

The chain joins TRBV28 to TRBJ2-5. CDR1 and CDR2 from the germline V gene are MDHEN and SYDVKM. The length of the CDR3 is 11 residues. The CDR3 region is CASRLSETQYF.

The gene calls are TRBV27 and TRBJ1-1; TCRdb's assignment of TRBD1 cannot be checked, as there is no DNA. Germline CDR1 reads MNHEY; CDR2 reads SMNVEV (reference sequence). The CDR3 sequence is 13 residues long. Here the CDR3 reads CASSLRSRGEAFF.

The genes are TRBV19 and TRBJ2-2. CDR1 LNHDA and CDR2 SQIVND come from the germline V gene (reference sequence). The length of the CDR3 is 13 residues. CDR3 in amino acids: CASSIYGTGELFF.

The gene calls are TRBV15 and TRBJ1-5. Germline CDR1 reads LNHNV; CDR2 reads YYDKDF (reference sequence). The CDR3 has 14 residues. CDR3 residues: CATKDGGMDQPQHF.

This clonotype is medium-sized (0.01 to 0.1%) by frequency. The chain joins TRBV20-1 to TRBJ2-2; there is no DNA to check the TCRdb D call of TRBD2. Germline V lookup: CDR1 DFQATT, CDR2 SNEGSKA (reference sequence). CDR3 size: 14 residues. The CDR3 region is CSVPASPEGGELFF.

This sequence joins TRBV19 and TRBJ1-1. Per germline, CDR1 LNHDA and CDR2 SQIVND (reference sequence). The CDR3 has 14 amino acids. The CDR3 protein is CASSIGGMNTEAFF.

The chain is built from TRBV27 and TRBJ2-1. Per the germline V gene, CDR1 is MNHEY and CDR2 is SMNVEV (reference sequence). This CDR3 contains 12 residues. The CDR3 loop is CASSVIGNEQFF.

The chain combines TRBV5-4 with TRBJ2-7. Germline assignment: CDR1 SGHNT and CDR2 YYREEE (reference sequence). The CDR3 has 13 residues. The CDR3 sequence is CASGFASSYEQYF.

Measured by frequency, this clonotype is medium-sized. This rearrangement joins TRBV7-7 to TRBJ2-1; TCRdb proposes TRBD2, but this gene call is untestable without DNA. This CDR3 is built from 13 residues. Germline CDR1 and CDR2: SSHAT and FNYEAQ (reference sequence). The CDR3 is CASSLVEGNEQFF.

The chain employs TRBV27 and TRBJ2-7. From germline, CDR1 is MNHEY and CDR2 SMNVEV (reference sequence). This CDR3 contains 17 residues. CDR3: CASSLWAGRPGSYEQYF.

The genes are TRBV11-2 and TRBJ2-1. Germline CDR1 reads SGHAT; CDR2 reads FQNNGV. The CDR3 covers 13 residues. CDR3 loop: CASSLYSYNEQFF.

The chain has TRBV6-4 and TRBJ2-1; TCRdb designates TRBD2, a call that cannot be tested without DNA. CDR1 MRHNA and CDR2 SNTAGT come from the germline V gene. The CDR3 has 15 amino acids. The CDR3 protein is CASSDSTSGGAEQFF.

The rearrangement links TRBV10-3 to TRBJ2-1; the D call of TRBD1 rests on TCRdb alone, since no DNA is present to check it. The length of the CDR3 is 16 residues. From germline, CDR1 is ENHRY and CDR2 SYGVKD. CDR3 residues: CAISESLTTGENEQFF.

This chain links TRBV29-1 with TRBJ2-2; TCRdb's D call of TRBD1 is untestable without DNA. Germline assignment: CDR1 SQVTM and CDR2 ANQGSEA. The CDR3 spans 13 residues. The CDR3 is CSVGGANTGELFF.

V usage is TRBV29-1 and J usage is TRBJ2-7. Germline V gene data show CDR1 as SQVTM and CDR2 as ANQGSEA. This CDR3 spans 12 amino acids. Here the CDR3 reads CSVEDLFSEQYF.

This clonotype is called medium-sized based on its frequency. The chain is built from TRBV29-1 and TRBJ2-1; TCRdb proposes TRBD2, but this gene call is untestable without DNA. The CDR3 consists of 14 residues. The germline V gene has CDR1 SQVTM and CDR2 ANQGSEA. The CDR3 region is CSVVGASGYNEQFF.

The chain couples TRBV6-2 or TRBV6-3 to TRBJ2-3; TCRdb's assignment of TRBD2 cannot be checked, as there is no DNA. Germline V gives CDR1 MNHEY, CDR2 SVGEGT. The CDR3 length is 16 residues. CDR3 sequence: CASSYDLGLPTDTQYF.

By frequency, this clonotype registers medium-sized. The genes are TRBV7-9 and TRBJ2-2; TCRdb calls TRBD1, which cannot be checked without DNA. CDR1 is SEHNR, CDR2 FQNEAQ, per germline (reference sequence). The CDR3 covers 14 residues. The CDR3 here is CASSSEDSTGELFF.

This clonotype registers medium-sized by frequency. The chain has TRBV18 and TRBJ2-7; as DNA is missing, the TRBD1 call by TCRdb cannot be tested. Looked up from germline, CDR1 is KGHSH and CDR2 is LQKENI. The CDR3 totals 15 residues. This CDR3 reads CASSPPIGGTYEQYF.

V usage is TRBV10-2 and J usage is TRBJ2-5; TCRdb returns TRBD2, unconfirmable since there is no DNA. The CDR3 consists of 14 residues. Germline V gives CDR1 WSHSY, CDR2 SAAADI. The CDR3 reads CASSPLASGETQYF.

The chain has TRBV20-1 and TRBJ1-6; the D gene TCRdb calls, TRBD1, cannot be checked with no DNA. The CDR3 is made up of 14 amino acids. Germline CDR1 is DFQATT and CDR2 is SNEGSKA (reference sequence). The CDR3 region is CSANPGTEYSPLHF.